The 14 T cell receptor beta chains listed next were all sequenced from one sample in a study of CD4 T cells in relation to SARS-CoV-2 and coronaviruses. Unexposed donor CD4+ T cells date from about 2011-2019, before the COVID-19 pandemic. Isolation of CD4+ T cells took place after less than 11 days in culture. The repertoire was sequenced with immunoSEQ multiplex PCR; TCRdb's copy has only in-frame clones and lacks some. This sample has about 12,000 clones; roughly 71% occur once, and the top ten carry around 7.6%. The antigens of these receptors remain unknown. The material sequenced was CD4+ T cells from PBMCs, cultured in vitro. Source of these receptors: a human donor in good health.

CDR3 sequence reads: CAISGDTRAEETQYF. The CDR3 region has the DNA TGTGCCATCAGTGGGGACACCCGGGCCGAGGAGACCCAGTACTTC. The chain recombines TRBV10-3 with TRBJ2-5, with TRBD1 as a possible D gene (6 bases). Germline V gene data show CDR1 as ENHRY and CDR2 as SYGVKD. CDR3 length: 15 residues. V was shortened by 4 bases and J by 5 bases, with 17 bases between the two germline ends.

The chain carries TRBV6-5 and TRBJ2-6, with D possibly TRBD2 on 5 matching bases. The CDR3 is 14 amino acids. Trimming cost V 5 bases and J 7 bases, with 12 bases left between them. Per the germline V gene, CDR1 is MNHEY and CDR2 is SVGAGI. For the CDR3, the DNA is TGTGCCAGCAGTCGAGAATCTAGCGCCAACGTCCTGACTTTC. This gives the protein CASSRESSANVLTF.

The V call is TRBV24-1, the J call TRBJ2-2, with no clear D. Per the germline V gene, CDR1 is KGHDR and CDR2 is SFDVKD. The CDR3 is 13 residues long. V was pared by 3 bases and J by 0 bases, with 1 base between. CDR3 sequence: CATSDTNTGELFF. The CDR3 DNA is TGTGCCACCAGTGATACGAACACCGGGGAGCTGTTTTTT.

CDR3 nucleotide sequence: TGTGCCAGCAGCTTACAGGGGGCACGTGAAAAACTGTTTTTT. It yields the protein CASSLQGAREKLFF. The rearrangement uses TRBV7-9 and TRBJ1-4; 8 bases line up with TRBD1. This CDR3 region has 14 residues. V dropped 2 bases and J dropped 7; count of bases not matched to a gene: 3. CDR1 is SEHNR and CDR2 is FQNEAQ in the germline V gene (reference sequence).

The chain joins TRBV7-3 to TRBJ2-1, with 11 bases identical to TRBD2. The germline V gene has CDR1 SGHTA and CDR2 FQGTGA. CDR3 length: 15 amino acids. The trim removed 5 bases at V and 8 bases at J, leaving 8 bases unmatched. CDR3 residues: CASSETSGRVYEQFF. The CDR3 DNA is TGTGCCAGCAGCGAAACTAGCGGGAGAGTCTATGAGCAGTTCTTC.

This clone was seen only once. The chain links TRBV7-9 to TRBJ2-4; the D gene is possibly TRBD2 (5 bases). Trimming cost V 10 bases and J 0 bases, with 13 bases left between them. This CDR3 spans 14 amino acids. CDR1 SEHNR and CDR2 FQNEAQ come from the germline V gene (reference sequence). The DNA of the CDR3 is TGTGCCACCCAGCGAGGACTAGCCAAAAACATTCAGTACTTC. The encoded protein is CATQRGLAKNIQYF. Variable domain in full (rest from reference TRBV7-9 and TRBJ2-4): DTGVSQNPRHKITKRGQNVTFRCDPISEHNRLYWYRQTLGQGPEFLTYFQNEAQLEKSRLLSDRFSAERPKGSFSTLEIQRTEQGDSAMYLCATQRGLAKNIQYFGAGTRLSVL.

The gene calls are TRBV20-1 and TRBJ2-7; 7 positions match TRBD2. This CDR3 comprises 14 residues. The V and J ends lost 3 bases and 0 bases, in that order; junction bases with no gene match: 5. CDR1 is DFQATT and CDR2 is SNEGSKA in the germline V gene (reference sequence). CDR3 sequence (DNA): TGCAGTGCTAGTGCGGGAGTTCTCTCCTACGAGCAGTACTTC. Translation gives CSASAGVLSYEQYF.

The chain uses TRBV7-8 and TRBJ1-5; D may be TRBD1 (5 bases). V was shortened by 4 bases and J by 2 bases, with 18 bases between the two germline ends. The CDR3 covers 17 residues. CDR1 is SGHVS and CDR2 is FQNEAQ in the germline V gene. CDR3 nucleotides: TGTGCCAGCAGCTGGGGGGGTAGGGTTTGGGGCAATCAGCCCCAGCATTTT. It encodes CASSWGGRVWGNQPQHF.

With regard to this clone: One end of the junction is discordant with germline, which a read error may explain. V is TRBV11-2 and J is TRBJ2-1; 7 bases line up with TRBD2. There are 16 residues in the CDR3. Germline CDR1 and CDR2: SGHAT and FQNNGV. For the CDR3, the DNA is TGTGCCAGCAGCTCTCTGTCCGGGAGGTCCTATAATGAGCAGTTCTTC. This gives the protein CASSSLSGRSYNEQFF. The variable domain in full, completed from reference TRBV11-2 and TRBJ2-1, reads EAGVAQSPRYKIIEKRQSVAFWCNPISGHATLYWYQQILGQGPKLLIQFQNNGVVDDSQLPKDRFSAERLKGVDSTLKIQPAKLEDSAVYLCASSSLSGRSYNEQFFGPGTRLTVL.

There are a few counts of this clone. This sequence joins TRBV7-3 and TRBJ1-1; a weak D match, TRBD1 (6 bases). From germline, CDR1 is SGHTA and CDR2 FQGTGA. V dropped 2 bases and J dropped 11 bases, with 15 bases sitting between them. The CDR3 length is 13 residues. CDR3 nucleotide sequence: TGTGCCAGCAGCTTAGATCGGAAGGGGGAGGCTTTCTTT. As protein: CASSLDRKGEAFF.

This CDR3 reads CASSLETSGTYNEQFF. The CDR3 DNA reads TGCGCCAGCAGCTTGGAGACTAGCGGGACCTACAATGAGCAGTTCTTC. The chain joins TRBV5-1 to TRBJ2-1; 11 bases agree with TRBD2. Unmatched junction bases numbered 1, after V lost 0 bases and J lost 2 bases. CDR3 size: 16 residues. Germline assignment: CDR1 SGHRS and CDR2 YFSETQ.

In its sample, this clone was seen a few times. V usage is TRBV20-1 and J usage is TRBJ2-1; D remains unclear. This CDR3 region has 12 residues. V was pared by 3 bases and J by 8 bases, with 11 bases between. CDR1 is DFQATT and CDR2 is SNEGSKA in the germline V gene (reference sequence). CDR3 loop: CSASVGLDEQFF. The CDR3 DNA reads as TGCAGTGCTAGTGTGGGTTTGGATGAGCAGTTCTTC.

This sequence joins TRBV6-5 and TRBJ1-1; D is unresolved. Trimming cost V 8 bases and J 0 bases, with 7 bases left between them. The CDR3 runs 12 residues. The germline gives CDR1 MNHEY, CDR2 SVGAGI. CDR3 coding DNA: TGTGCCAGCGGGCGGATGAACACTGAAGCTTTCTTT. Protein product: CASGRMNTEAFF.

The count of this clone is one. The chain employs TRBV5-4 and TRBJ2-7; 10 nucleotides align to TRBD1. This CDR3 is built from 13 residues. Germline trimming cut 0 bases from V and 7 bases from J; bases unmatched to any gene: 1. Germline-derived CDR1 and CDR2 are SGHNT and YYREEE (reference sequence). The CDR3 coding sequence is TGTGCCAGCAGCTTGGGGACAGGGGGAGAGCAGTACTTC. It specifies CASSLGTGGEQYF.